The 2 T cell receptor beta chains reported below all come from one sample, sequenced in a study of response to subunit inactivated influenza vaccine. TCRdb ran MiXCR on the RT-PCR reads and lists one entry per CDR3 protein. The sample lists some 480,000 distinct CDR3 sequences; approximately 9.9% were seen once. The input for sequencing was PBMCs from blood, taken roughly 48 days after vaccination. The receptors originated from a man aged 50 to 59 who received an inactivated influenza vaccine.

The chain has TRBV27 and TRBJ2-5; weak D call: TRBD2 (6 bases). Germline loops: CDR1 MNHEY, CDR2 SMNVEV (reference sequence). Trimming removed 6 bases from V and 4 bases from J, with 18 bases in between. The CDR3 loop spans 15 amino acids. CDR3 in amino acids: CASRGVEGPGETQYF. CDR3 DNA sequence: TGTGCCAGCAGGGGGGTGGAGGGGCCAGGAGAGACCCAGTACTTC.

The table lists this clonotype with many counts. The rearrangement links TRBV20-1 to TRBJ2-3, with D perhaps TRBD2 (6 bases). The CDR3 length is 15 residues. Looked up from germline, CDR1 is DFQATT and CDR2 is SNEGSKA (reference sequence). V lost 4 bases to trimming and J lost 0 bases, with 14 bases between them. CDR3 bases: TGCAGTGCTAAGCGGGCCGAGCCAAGCACAGATACGCAGTATTTT. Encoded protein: CSAKRAEPSTDTQYF.